The text below deals with one TCR beta chain. Its antigen is not known. Researchers ran eight separate cDNA reactions for each sample. Both TCRalpha and TCRbeta cDNA were subjected to two nested PCRs lasting approximately 16 and 10 cycles. Following a re-call of the 5' RACE reads, TCRdb has one entry per CDR3 protein and lacks DNA. This sample contains 400,000 or so distinct CDR3 sequences. The source of the sample is a study of monozygotic twins with inflammatory bowel disease. Whole-study results and caveats: Possibly because of limited power, concordant and discordant twins showed no difference in repertoire similarity.

The CDR3 loop spans 16 amino acids. The germline gives CDR1 ENHRY, CDR2 SYGVKD. The V and J genes are TRBV10-3 and TRBJ2-5; TCRdb lists TRBD2, though no DNA is available to test this call. The clonotype originates from a human donor with ulcerative colitis or Crohn's disease, or a healthy co-twin of an affected twin (not recorded which). Specimen: blood. CDR3 sequence: CAISGSLGASKETQYF.